These 30 T cell receptor beta chains originate from one sample sequenced in a study of T-cell reconstitution after alpha-beta-depleted transplantation in children (dated by TCRdb to 2016 to 2017). The library was obtained by PCR. Sequencing relied on an Illumina HiSeq 2500. TCR libraries were prepared with molecular barcoding, using unique molecular identifiers to normalize TCRbeta repertoire quantification. The public reads were reprocessed in TCRdb via fastp at Q25 and MiXCR, keeping in-frame beta chains. Rows are unified per CDR3 protein, each entry keeping the most common DNA and genes. The sample yields about 400,000 distinct CDR3 sequences; 13% were counted once. Roughly 4.3% of the sample goes to the ten largest clones. The sequenced sample was PBMCs, obtained from the stem cell graft. The receptors come from a human donor who donated a stem cell graft to a child with Fanconi anemia.

This clonotype was recorded at least ten times. The genes are TRBV15 and TRBJ2-3; D gene ambiguous. The CDR3 loop spans 13 amino acids. V lost 0 bases and J lost 2, with 3 bases in between. From germline, CDR1 is LNHNV and CDR2 YYDKDF (reference sequence). The CDR3 DNA reads as TGTGCCACCAGCAGAGATAACACAGATACGCAGTATTTT. Amino acids: CATSRDNTDTQYF. The full variable domain, rest sourced from reference TRBV15 and TRBJ2-3, is DAMVIQNPRYQVTQFGKPVTLSCSQTLNHNVMYWYQQKSSQAPKLLFHYYDKDFNNEADTPDNFQSRRPNTSFCFLDIRSPGLGDTAMYLCATSRDNTDTQYFGPGTRLTVL.

The gene calls are TRBV20-1 and TRBJ1-1; the D is unclear. Germline V gene sequence: CDR1 DFQATT, CDR2 SNEGSKA (reference sequence). Trimming shortened V by 2 bases and J by 8 bases, and 12 bases separated the two germline ends. The CDR3 has 12 residues. The CDR3 spells CSARRQLGEAFF. CDR3 bases: TGCAGTGCTAGAAGGCAGCTTGGGGAAGCTTTCTTT.

This clonotype was counted many times. The V and J genes are TRBV14 and TRBJ2-1; D remains unclear. Germline V CDR1 and CDR2: SGHDN, FVKESK. V was pared by 0 bases and J by 3 bases, with 3 bases between. CDR3 length equals 13 residues. The CDR3 DNA reads TGTGCCAGCAGCCAAGAACTCTACAATGAGCAGTTCTTC. Its protein product is CASSQELYNEQFF.

This clonotype was observed many times. V gene TRBV29-1 combines with J gene TRBJ2-1; 7 nucleotides match TRBD2. V lost 8 bases, J lost 4 bases, and 8 bases stayed unmatched. CDR1 is SQVTM, CDR2 ANQGSEA, per germline. The CDR3 spans 13 residues. CDR3 nucleotides: TGCAGCTACACGGGGGGATTATACAATGAGCAGTTCTTC. Its translation: CSYTGGLYNEQFF.

This clonotype has just a few counts. The CDR3 DNA is TGCGCCAGCAGCGGGGGACAGGGAGAGGATGAAAAACTGTTTTTT. It is translated as CASSGGQGEDEKLFF. The chain combines TRBV5-1 with TRBJ1-4; TRBD1 matches 9 bases. V shed 4 bases and J 6 bases; nucleotides not matched to a gene: 7. The V gene's germline CDR1 is SGHRS and CDR2 YFSETQ. The CDR3 contains 15 residues.

The CDR3 region is CASSPLVWSGEGARQEQYF. DNA for the CDR3: TGTGCCAGCTCACCATTGGTCTGGTCGGGAGAGGGGGCGCGACAAGAGCAGTACTTC. The chain employs TRBV18 and TRBJ2-7, with a weak D call TRBD1 (7 bases). The germline V gene has CDR1 KGHSH and CDR2 LQKENI. The CDR3 has 19 amino acids. The V end was cut by 2 bases, the J end by 7 bases, with 30 bases between.

This clonotype turned up a few times. This rearrangement joins TRBV28 to TRBJ2-3; D not resolved. The CDR3 spans 12 residues. The V end was cut by 3 bases, the J end by 5 bases, with 6 bases between. In germline, CDR1 is MDHEN, CDR2 SYDVKM. In nucleotides, the CDR3 is TGTGCCAGCAGTTTGTTTCAAGATACGCAGTATTTT. Its protein product is CASSLFQDTQYF.

The chain combines TRBV6-1 with TRBJ1-1, with a tentative D call TRBD1 (5 bases). The ends were cut back, 1 base at V and 5 bases at J, with 11 bases in the middle. The CDR3 covers 14 residues. Germline V lookup: CDR1 MNHNS, CDR2 SASEGT. This CDR3 is CASSEERDGTEAFF. The CDR3 DNA sequence: TGTGCCAGCAGTGAAGAACGGGACGGGACTGAAGCTTTCTTT.

The rearrangement uses TRBV5-4 and TRBJ1-1; D remains unclear. The CDR3 consists of 15 residues. V lost 2 bases to trimming and J lost 0 bases, with 11 bases between them. CDR1 is SGHNT and CDR2 is YYREEE in the germline V gene (reference sequence). CDR3 amino acids: CASSFSTSMNTEAFF. In DNA form, the CDR3 reads TGTGCCAGCAGCTTTAGTACATCCATGAACACTGAAGCTTTCTTT.

This clonotype appeared a few times. V usage is TRBV9 and J usage is TRBJ2-2; TRBD2 matches 7 bases. The trim removed 3 bases at V and 6 bases at J, leaving 11 bases unmatched. The germline V gene has CDR1 SGDLS and CDR2 YYNGEE. The CDR3 covers 16 residues. The CDR3, as DNA: TGTGCCAGCAGCGCTGGGGGGGGGTTTCGTCCCGGGGAGCTGTTTTTT. As protein: CASSAGGGFRPGELFF.

This clonotype was counted ten times or more. The chain carries TRBV3-1 and TRBJ2-1; 9 positions agree with TRBD2. J was trimmed by 9 bases and V by 4 bases; bases with no gene match: 10. The CDR3 sequence is 15 residues long. Germline V lookup: CDR1 LGHDT, CDR2 YNNKEL (reference sequence). The CDR3 DNA is TGTGCCAGCAGCCCCGTTCTAGCGGGGAGGATTGAGCAGTTCTTC. It encodes CASSPVLAGRIEQFF.

This clonotype appeared many times. The V and J genes are TRBV11-2 and TRBJ2-1; either TRBD1 or TRBD2 may fit D (5 bases each). Germline V gene sequence: CDR1 SGHAT, CDR2 FQNNGV. The CDR3 totals 15 residues. V lost 2 bases, J lost 0 bases, and 8 bases lay in between. CDR3 in amino acids: CASSLRGDSYNEQFF. CDR3 nucleotide sequence: TGTGCCAGCAGCTTAAGAGGGGACTCCTACAATGAGCAGTTCTTC.

The sample holds a few counts of this clonotype. This sequence joins TRBV12-3 or TRBV12-4 and TRBJ2-5, with TRBD2 matching over 8 bases. This CDR3 contains 15 residues. The J segment lost 6 bases and the V segment lost 6 bases, leaving 12 bases of the junction unmatched. This CDR3 is CASSLVERGLKTQYF. The CDR3 DNA sequence: TGTGCCAGCAGCCTCGTGGAGCGGGGGTTGAAGACCCAGTACTTC.

This clonotype occurred a few times. The rearrangement joins TRBV20-1 to TRBJ2-3; 12 bases agree with TRBD2. V lost 2 bases and J lost 2; bases outside the gene matches: 5. CDR1 is DFQATT, CDR2 SNEGSKA, per germline (reference sequence). This CDR3 comprises 16 residues. The CDR3 nucleotides are TGCAGTGCTAGAAGGGCTAGCGGGGGGGCCACAGATACGCAGTATTTT. Protein: CSARRASGGATDTQYF.

The chain joins TRBV10-3 to TRBJ2-1; TRBD1 matches at 8 bases. V shed 6 bases and J 2 bases; nucleotides not matched to a gene: 6. The CDR3 is made up of 15 amino acids. Germline loops: CDR1 ENHRY, CDR2 SYGVKD. CDR3 DNA: TGTGCCATCAGCGACGACAGGGGAGCCTACAATGAGCAGTTCTTC. Translated, it gives CAISDDRGAYNEQFF.

In its sample, this clonotype was seen a few times. V and J are TRBV27 and TRBJ2-2, with no clear D. This CDR3 spans 16 amino acids. Trimming cost V 0 bases and J 5 bases, with 13 bases left between them. Germline V gives CDR1 MNHEY, CDR2 SMNVEV (reference sequence). The CDR3 DNA reads TGTGCCAGCAGTTTATCCGACCTCGGGCGTACCGGGGAGCTGTTTTTT. This sequence encodes CASSLSDLGRTGELFF.

There are a few counts of this clonotype. The rearrangement links TRBV6-4 to TRBJ2-1; no clear D gene. Germline V gene sequence: CDR1 MRHNA, CDR2 SNTAGT. Trimming removed 4 bases at V and 6 bases at J, with 10 bases between. This CDR3 is 13 amino acids long. CDR3 in amino acids: CASSAEVGNEQFF. CDR3 DNA sequence: TGTGCCAGCAGTGCCGAGGTTGGCAATGAGCAGTTCTTC.

The chain carries TRBV12-3 or TRBV12-4 and TRBJ1-4; 9 nucleotides line up with TRBD1. Trimming removed 7 bases from V and 8 bases from J; junction bases left unmatched: 14. The CDR3 contains 16 residues. CDR3 nucleotides: TGTGCCAGCATCCTAGGAGTGGGACAGGGACGGGAAAAACTGTTTTTT. Its translation: CASILGVGQGREKLFF.

The table lists this clonotype with many counts. The chain's CDR3 is CASSLAKRNTIYF. The CDR3 DNA reads as TGTGCCAGCAGCTTAGCCAAAAGAAACACCATATATTTT. The chain combines TRBV7-8 with TRBJ1-3; D not resolved. Germline CDR1 reads SGHVS; CDR2 reads FQNEAQ. The ends were cut back, 0 bases at V and 5 bases at J, with 5 bases in the middle. CDR3 length: 13 amino acids. Using reference TRBV7-8 and TRBJ1-3 for the parts outside the CDR3, the full variable domain is GAGVSQSPRYKVAKRGQDVALRCDPISGHVSLFWYQQALGQGPEFLTYFQNEAQLDKSGLPSDRFFAERPEGSVSTLKIQRTQQEDSAVYLCASSLAKRNTIYFGEGSWLTVV.

This clonotype has a handful of counts. V gene TRBV7-3 combines with J gene TRBJ1-1, with 11 positions matching TRBD1. V shed 5 bases and J 4 bases; nucleotides not matched to a gene: 3. This CDR3 has 14 amino acids. The germline CDR1 and CDR2 sequences are SGHTA and FQGTGA. The CDR3 DNA sequence: TGTGCCAGCAGCGGGACAGGGGGAGGCACTGAAGCTTTCTTT. Protein sequence: CASSGTGGGTEAFF.

CDR3 nucleotide sequence: TGTGCCAGCAGCCGGGAGACAGGGGTGGATGAGCAGTTCTTC. Translation gives CASSRETGVDEQFF. The chain is built from TRBV7-6 and TRBJ2-1, with 8 bases lining up with TRBD1. V was pared by 5 bases and J by 8 bases, with 8 bases of the junction left unmatched. This CDR3 has 14 residues. Germline V lookup: CDR1 SGHVS, CDR2 FNYEAQ.

There are many counts of this clonotype. The rearrangement links TRBV20-1 to TRBJ1-1; 7 nucleotides match TRBD1. CDR3 length equals 14 residues. Germline V gene lookup returns CDR1 DFQATT and CDR2 SNEGSKA (reference sequence). Trimming took 1 base from V and 7 from J; bases not matched to a gene: 9. CDR3 DNA sequence: TGCAGTGCTAGAGTGGGGACAGCCTACGATGAAGCTTTCTTT. Amino acid sequence: CSARVGTAYDEAFF.

This clonotype has ten or more counts. V is TRBV6-5 and J is TRBJ1-5; D might be TRBD1 (5 bases). V was shortened by 6 bases and J by 4 bases, with 7 bases between the two germline ends. This CDR3 has 12 residues. Germline lookup yields CDR1 MNHEY and CDR2 SVGAGI. The CDR3 DNA follows: TGTGCCAGCAGGACAGTTAATCAGCCCCAGCATTTT. This gives the protein CASRTVNQPQHF.

The chain carries TRBV7-2 and TRBJ2-2; D is possibly TRBD1 (5 bases). V was pared by 4 bases and J by 4 bases, with 13 bases between. The CDR3 covers 15 residues. Germline CDR1 reads SGHTA; CDR2 reads FQGNSA. For the CDR3, the DNA is TGTGCCAGCAGCTCCACCGCAGGGTTCACCGGGGAGCTGTTTTTT. As protein: CASSSTAGFTGELFF.

The chain joins TRBV4-3 to TRBJ2-5; 9 bases map to TRBD1. The CDR3 is made up of 15 amino acids. Germline CDR1 reads LGHNA; CDR2 reads YSLEER. Trimming cost V 4 bases and J 5 bases; bases outside gene matches: 8. The CDR3, as DNA: TGCGCCAGCAGCCTTGGGACAGGGATGGTCGAGACCCAGTACTTC. As protein: CASSLGTGMVETQYF.

Only a few counts were recorded for this clonotype. The rearrangement uses TRBV6-2 or TRBV6-3 and TRBJ1-5; 7 bases map to TRBD1. This CDR3 has 16 amino acids. Germline V CDR1 and CDR2: MNHEY, SVGEGT. The ends lost 6 bases at V and 3 bases at J; junction bases unmatched: 11. The CDR3, as DNA: TGTGCCAGCAGAACCTCCGGGACAGCCTTCAATCAGCCCCAGCATTTT. It yields the protein CASRTSGTAFNQPQHF.

The chain is built from TRBV15 and TRBJ1-1, with D unresolved. Germline V CDR1 and CDR2: LNHNV, YYDKDF (reference sequence). V was clipped by 4 bases and J by 1 base, with 7 bases between them. The CDR3 is made up of 13 amino acids. The CDR3 region has the DNA TGTGCCACCAGCAATTTTAAGAACACTGAAGCTTTCTTT. Protein product: CATSNFKNTEAFF.

This clonotype was observed many times. One junction end disagrees with the germline gene, perhaps due to a read error. The chain uses TRBV28 and TRBJ1-1; 8 bases agree with TRBD1. From germline, CDR1 is MDHEN and CDR2 SYDVKM. CDR3 length equals 12 residues. The CDR3 protein is CASSSGQGVGIF. The CDR3 region has the DNA TGTGCCAGCAGTTCTGGACAGGGAGTGGGGATATTT.

V gene TRBV5-1 combines with J gene TRBJ2-2, with D maybe TRBD2 (6 bases). The germline CDR1 and CDR2 sequences are SGHRS and YFSETQ. V was pared by 6 bases and J by 1 base, with 16 bases between. This CDR3 has 16 residues. As DNA, the CDR3 is TGCGCCAGCACCCAGGAGGGCTTTCTGAACACCGGGGAGCTGTTTTTT. It codes for CASTQEGFLNTGELFF.

This clonotype was picked up many times. The rearrangement links TRBV10-3 to TRBJ1-6; 8 nucleotides align to TRBD1. The CDR3 is 13 residues long. CDR1 ENHRY and CDR2 SYGVKD come from the germline V gene. J lost 10 bases, V lost 4 bases, and 3 bases had no gene match. The chain's CDR3 is CAISGTGSSPLHF. CDR3 bases: TGTGCCATCAGTGGGACAGGGAGCTCACCCCTCCACTTT.